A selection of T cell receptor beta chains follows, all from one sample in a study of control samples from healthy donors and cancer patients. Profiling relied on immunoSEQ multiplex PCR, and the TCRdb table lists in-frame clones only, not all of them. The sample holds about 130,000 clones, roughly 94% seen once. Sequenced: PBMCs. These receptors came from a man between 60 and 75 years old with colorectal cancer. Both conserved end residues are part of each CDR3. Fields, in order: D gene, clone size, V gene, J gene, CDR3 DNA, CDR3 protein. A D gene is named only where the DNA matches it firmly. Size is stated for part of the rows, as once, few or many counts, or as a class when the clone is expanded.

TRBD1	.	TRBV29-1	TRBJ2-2	TGCAGCGTTGAAGAGGGACAGGGCGGGGGGAACACCGGGGAGCTGTTTTTT	CSVEEGQGGGNTGELFF
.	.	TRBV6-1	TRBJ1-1	TGTGCCAGCAGTGACAGGGAAAACACTGAAGCTTTCTTT	CASSDRENTEAFF
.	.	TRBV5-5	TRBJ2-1	TGTGCCAGCAGCTCCACCCGGGATTCGTTGGAGTACAATGAGCAGTTCTTC	CASSSTRDSLEYNEQFF
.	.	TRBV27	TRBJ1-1	TGTGCCAGCAACTTTGGGGACACCAACACTGAAGCTTTCTTT	CASNFGDTNTEAFF
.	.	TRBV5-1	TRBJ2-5	TGCGCCAGCAGCTCCATGGGGGAGACCCAGTACTTC	CASSSMGETQYF
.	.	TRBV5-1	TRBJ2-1	TGCGCCAGCAGCTTGGCCACGGGGATCGATGAGCAGTTCTTC	CASSLATGIDEQFF
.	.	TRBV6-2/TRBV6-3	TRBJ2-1	TGTGCCAGCAGTTACTCGACTAACTCAAGAGAGCAGTTCTTC	CASSYSTNSREQFF
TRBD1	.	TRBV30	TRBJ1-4	TGTGCCTGGGACAGGGGTCAGGAAAAACTGTTTTTT	CAWDRGQEKLFF
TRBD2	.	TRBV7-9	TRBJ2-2	TGTGCCAGCCTGGAGGGGCTAGCGGGCCTGCGGAACACCGGGGAGCTGTTTTTT	CASLEGLAGLRNTGELFF
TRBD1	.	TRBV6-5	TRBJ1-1	TGTGCCAGCAGTTACGGGGACAGGGGGGACACTGAAGCTTTCTTT	CASSYGDRGDTEAFF
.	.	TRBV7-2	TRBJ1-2	TGTGCCAGCAGCGGCAGGGGAATAGGTGACTATGGCTACACCTTC	CASSGRGIGDYGYTF
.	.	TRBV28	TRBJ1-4	TGTGCCAGCAGCCCCCACTCAACTAATGAAAAACTGTTTTTT	CASSPHSTNEKLFF
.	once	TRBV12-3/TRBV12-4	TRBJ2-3	TGTGCCAGCAGATCTCGAGATACGCAGTATTTT	CASRSRDTQYF
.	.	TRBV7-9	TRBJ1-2	TGTGCCAGCAGCGCCTCCGGGACGGGTAACTATGGCTACACCTTC	CASSASGTGNYGYTF
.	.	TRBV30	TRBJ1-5	TGTGCCTGTCAACAGGAGGGCGATCAGCCCCAGCATTTT	CACQQEGDQPQHF
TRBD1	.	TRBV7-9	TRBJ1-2	TGTGCCAGCAGCTTAAGGCAGGGGGGTAACTATGGCTACACCTTC	CASSLRQGGNYGYTF
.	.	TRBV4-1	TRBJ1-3	TGCGCCAGCAGCCAAAACCAGACCCCCAGGGGATCTGGAAACACCATATATTTT	CASSQNQTPRGSGNTIYF
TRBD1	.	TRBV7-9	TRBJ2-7	TGTGCCAGCACTGACAGGGGGAGCTCCTACGAGCAGTACTTC	CASTDRGSSYEQYF
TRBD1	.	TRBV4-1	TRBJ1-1	TGCGCCAGCAGCCAACCGACAGGGTCAGGCACTGAAGCTTTCTTT	CASSQPTGSGTEAFF
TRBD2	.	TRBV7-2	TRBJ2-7	TGTGCCAGCAACCCCGGGACTAGCGGGGGGGAGCAGTACTTC	CASNPGTSGGEQYF
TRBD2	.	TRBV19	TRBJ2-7	TGTGCCAGTAGTCGGCTCGGGGGGGCCTACGAGCAGTACTTC	CASSRLGGAYEQYF
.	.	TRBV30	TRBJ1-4	TGTGCCTGGAGTGCCGGGACACGCTTCAATGAAAAACTGTTTTTT	CAWSAGTRFNEKLFF
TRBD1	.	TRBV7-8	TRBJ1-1	TGTGCCAGCAGTTCCTCCACCGGGACAGGGGGTAGGACTGAAGCTTTCTTT	CASSSSTGTGGRTEAFF
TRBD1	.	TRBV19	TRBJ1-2	TGTGCCAGTAGTACAACCGGGACAGGGGGCTATGGCTACACCTTC	CASSTTGTGGYGYTF
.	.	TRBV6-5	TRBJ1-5	TGTGCCAGCAGCATCGGACAACTCGGTCAGCCCCAGCATTTT	CASSIGQLGQPQHF
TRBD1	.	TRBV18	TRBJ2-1	TGTGCCAGCTCACGGGACAGGGTGGGATACAATGAGCAGTTCTTC	CASSRDRVGYNEQFF
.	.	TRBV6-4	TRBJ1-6	TGTGCCAGCAGTGGGGGACACAATTCACCCCTCCACTTT	CASSGGHNSPLHF
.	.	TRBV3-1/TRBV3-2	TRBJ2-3	TGTGCCAGCAGCCCCAGGGCCCGCACAGATACGCAGTATTTT	CASSPRARTDTQYF
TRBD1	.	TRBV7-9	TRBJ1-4	TGTGCCAGCACCCCCCAGTCGACAGGGCTTGAAAAACTGTTTTTT	CASTPQSTGLEKLFF
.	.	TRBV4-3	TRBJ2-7	TGCGCCAGCAGCTCATCTCTAGGGTCCGAGCAGTACTTC	CASSSSLGSEQYF
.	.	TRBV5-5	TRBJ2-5	TGTGCCAGCAGAAAACAGGGCCAAGAGACCCAGTACTTC	CASRKQGQETQYF
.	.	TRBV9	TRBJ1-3	TGTGCCAGCAGCGCCGACCGGGACAACTCTGGAAACACCATATATTTT	CASSADRDNSGNTIYF
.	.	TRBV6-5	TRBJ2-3	TGTGCCAGCAGTAATTCAGGGACTAGCACAGATACGCAGTATTTT	CASSNSGTSTDTQYF
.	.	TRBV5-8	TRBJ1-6	TGTGCCAGCAGCTTGGTCGGCAGGGATGAGTCACCCCTCCACTTT	CASSLVGRDESPLHF
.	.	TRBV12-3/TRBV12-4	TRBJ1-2	TGTGCCAGCAGTTTAGGGCCTCAGGATGGCTACACCTTC	CASSLGPQDGYTF
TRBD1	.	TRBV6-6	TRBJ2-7	TGTGCCAGCAGCCAGGCGGGACAGGGGGTCTACGAGCAGTACTTC	CASSQAGQGVYEQYF
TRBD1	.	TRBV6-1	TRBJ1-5	TGTGCCAGCAGTGCCCAGGGGGGGTTAAGCAATCAGCCCCAGCATTTT	CASSAQGGLSNQPQHF
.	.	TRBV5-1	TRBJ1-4	TGCGCCAGCAGCAGCGGGGGAACTAATGAAAAACTGTTTTTT	CASSSGGTNEKLFF
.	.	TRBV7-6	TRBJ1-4	TGTGCCAGCAGCTTAGCGGCAGGGACAAAGGAAAAACTGTTTTTT	CASSLAAGTKEKLFF
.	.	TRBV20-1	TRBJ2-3	TGCAGTGCGAAGACCACAGATACGCAGTATTTT	CSAKTTDTQYF
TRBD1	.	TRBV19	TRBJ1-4	TGTGCCAGTACCTCAGGGGGGACAACTAATGAAAAACTGTTTTTT	CASTSGGTTNEKLFF
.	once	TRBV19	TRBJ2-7	TGTGCCAGTAGTATAAGAGGGATGTACGAGCAGTACTTC	CASSIRGMYEQYF
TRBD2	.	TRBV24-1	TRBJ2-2	TGTGCCACCAGTGATCCGGCCGGGGGGGCGGGGATTTTCAACACCGGGGAGCTGTTTTTT	CATSDPAGGAGIFNTGELFF
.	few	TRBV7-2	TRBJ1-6	TGTGCCAGCAGATTCCAGATTGGGACATGGGATAATTCACCCCTCCACTTT	CASRFQIGTWDNSPLHF
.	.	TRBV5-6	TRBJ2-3	TGTGCCAGCAGCTTGCGGCTCGGGGGACCCACAGATACGCAGTATTTT	CASSLRLGGPTDTQYF
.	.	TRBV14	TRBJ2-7	TGTGCCAGCAGCCAAGAAATTGGGGGTCGGGACGAGCAGTACTTC	CASSQEIGGRDEQYF
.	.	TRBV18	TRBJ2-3	TGTGCCAGCTCACCACCCTCGGGGGCTGTCACAGATACGCAGTATTTT	CASSPPSGAVTDTQYF
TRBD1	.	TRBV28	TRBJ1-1	TGTGCCAGCAGTTTAGGTTTTGAGGGGGCGAACACTGAAGCTTTCTTT	CASSLGFEGANTEAFF
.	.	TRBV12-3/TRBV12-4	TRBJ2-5	TGTGCCAGCAGCCATTCGCCCGAGACCCAGTACTTC	CASSHSPETQYF
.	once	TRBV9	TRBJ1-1	TGTGCCAGCAGCGTAGGCGGCAGCACTGAAGCTTTCTTT	CASSVGGSTEAFF
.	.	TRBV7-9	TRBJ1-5	TGTGCCAGCAGCTTAGAGTTGAGTCAGCCCCAGCATTTT	CASSLELSQPQHF
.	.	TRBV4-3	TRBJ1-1	TGCGCCAGCAGCCAAGAACGACAGACGAACACTGAAGCTTTCTTT	CASSQERQTNTEAFF
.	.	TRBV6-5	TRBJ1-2	TGTGCCAGCAGTTACTCAATAGACTATGGCTACACCTTC	CASSYSIDYGYTF
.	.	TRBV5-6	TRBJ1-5	TGTGCCAGCAGCTTGCTTCGGGGGGATCAGCCCCAGCATTTT	CASSLLRGDQPQHF
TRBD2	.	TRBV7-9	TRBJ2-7	TGTGCCAGCAGCTCTATTCTCCGGGGGGACGAGCAGTACTTC	CASSSILRGDEQYF
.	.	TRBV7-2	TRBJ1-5	TGTGCCAGCAGCGGACGGGTCGGGAATCAGCCCCAGCATTTT	CASSGRVGNQPQHF
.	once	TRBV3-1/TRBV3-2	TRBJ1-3	TGTGCCAGCAGCCAAGGAGACAGCAGTTCTGGAAACACCATATATTTT	CASSQGDSSSGNTIYF
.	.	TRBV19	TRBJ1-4	TGTGCCAGTAGTATAGGGCAGGGCGGAGGAAAACTGTTTTTT	CASSIGQGGGKLFF
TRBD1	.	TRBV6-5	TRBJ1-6	TGTGCCAGCAGTTACTCGAGACAGGGCAATTCACCCCTCCACTTT	CASSYSRQGNSPLHF
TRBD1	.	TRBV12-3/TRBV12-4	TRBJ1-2	TGTGCCAGCAGCACGAACAGGGGGGAACCCTACACCTTC	CASSTNRGEPYTF